A selection of T cell receptor beta chains follows, all from one sample in a study of cytomegalovirus exposure and HLA in healthy donors. TCRdb's table, derived via immunoSEQ multiplex PCR, lists solely in-frame clones and lacks some. This table holds 100,000 to 150,000 clones, around 80% found once. The sample comprised PBMCs. The receptor source for this set is a man aged 30-40 years in good health and CMV-seropositive. CDR3s include the opening cysteine and the closing phenylalanine or tryptophan. Fields, in order: J gene, V gene, D gene, CDR3 protein. D genes are given only for firm matches.

>TRBJ2-1|TRBV7-6|.
CASSLEITGYNEQFF
>TRBJ1-4|TRBV4-2|TRBD1
CASSQAGQGAATNEKLFF
>TRBJ1-2|TRBV7-9|TRBD1
CASSRDRANYGYTF
>TRBJ2-7|TRBV27|TRBD2
CASSLASGRAHPYEQYF
>TRBJ1-5|TRBV7-2|TRBD1
CASSLGGQGMGQPQHF
>TRBJ1-4|TRBV30|.
CAWMDGGSEKLFF
>TRBJ2-5|TRBV18|.
CASSPSQETQYF
>TRBJ2-2|TRBV27|.
CASSFPAGELFF
>TRBJ2-1|TRBV27|TRBD2
CASSRPWREFNNEQFF
>TRBJ2-7|TRBV6-1|.
CASSEALSGGQYF
>TRBJ2-1|TRBV10-1|TRBD2
CASSEALAGEYNEQFF
>TRBJ1-3|TRBV19|TRBD1
CASSTRGQGPSGNTIYF
>TRBJ2-1|TRBV5-1|.
CASSLTSGREQFF
>TRBJ1-2|TRBV7-9|TRBD1
CASSLGTGEAYGYTF
>TRBJ1-5|TRBV4-1|.
CASSQGGSNQPQHF
>TRBJ2-3|TRBV6-5|TRBD2
CASSFTSGSRDTQYF
>TRBJ2-1|TRBV5-1|.
CASRRASVPNEQFF
>TRBJ1-2|TRBV28|TRBD1
CASSTQISRTGQPNYGYTF
>TRBJ2-4|TRBV4-1|TRBD2
CASSQDSGGGKNIQYF
>TRBJ1-2|TRBV28|TRBD1
CASSFGQVLGYTF
>TRBJ2-2|TRBV5-6|.
CASSLVTGVYTGELFF
>TRBJ2-7|TRBV11-3|TRBD1
CASSTRTGEQYF
>TRBJ1-5|TRBV28|TRBD1
CASSFSGQGRGYSNQPQHF
>TRBJ2-2|TRBV6-4|.
CASSDTVLTGELFF
>TRBJ2-1|TRBV27|TRBD2
CASSTINDAGGRYNEQFF
>TRBJ2-1|TRBV5-6|TRBD2
CASSFGTSAPYNEQFF
>TRBJ2-4|TRBV7-9|TRBD2
CASSLLAGGGGLIKNIQYF
>TRBJ1-2|TRBV11-2|.
CASSFRGFGYGYTF
>TRBJ2-7|TRBV27|.
CASSFLFGVGGGEQYF
>TRBJ1-2|TRBV19|.
CASSPLWQGSDYGYTF
>TRBJ1-1|TRBV9|TRBD1
CASVKGQANTEAFF
>TRBJ2-3|TRBV6-5|TRBD2
CASRLAGFTDTQYF
>TRBJ1-2|TRBV18|.
CASSRSEWGRAYGYTF
>TRBJ2-1|TRBV14|.
CASSQDRRDNEQFF
>TRBJ1-3|TRBV7-8|.
CASSLTTGGGNTIYF
>TRBJ2-1|TRBV2|TRBD2
CASSDSLAGLYNEQFF
>TRBJ1-1|TRBV7-9|.
CASSLGSAEAFF
>TRBJ1-1|TRBV27|.
CASRRIGRGTEAFF
>TRBJ1-2|TRBV10-3|.
CAISYRQAGQDGYTF
>TRBJ2-3|TRBV27|.
CAGTTGGGSTDTQYF
>TRBJ1-1|TRBV29-1|.
CSVQVSTEAFF